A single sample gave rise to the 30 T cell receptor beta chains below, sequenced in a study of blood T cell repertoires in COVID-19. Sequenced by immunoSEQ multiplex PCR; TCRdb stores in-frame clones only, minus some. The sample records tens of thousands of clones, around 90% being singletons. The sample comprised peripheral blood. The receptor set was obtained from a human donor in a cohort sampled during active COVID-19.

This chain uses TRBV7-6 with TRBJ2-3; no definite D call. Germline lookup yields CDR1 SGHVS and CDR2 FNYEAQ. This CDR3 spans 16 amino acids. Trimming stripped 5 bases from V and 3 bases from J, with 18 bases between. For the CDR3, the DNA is TGTGCCAGCAGCCCCCGGAGTGCGGCAGTAACAGATACGCAGTATTTT. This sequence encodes CASSPRSAAVTDTQYF.

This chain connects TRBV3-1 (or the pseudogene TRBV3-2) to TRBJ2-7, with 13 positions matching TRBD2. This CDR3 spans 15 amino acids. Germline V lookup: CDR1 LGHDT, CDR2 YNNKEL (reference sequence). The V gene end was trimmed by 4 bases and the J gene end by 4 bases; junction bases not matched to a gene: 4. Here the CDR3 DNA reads TGTGCCAGCAGCCGGCCGGGACTAGCGGGATACGAGCAGTACTTC. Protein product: CASSRPGLAGYEQYF.

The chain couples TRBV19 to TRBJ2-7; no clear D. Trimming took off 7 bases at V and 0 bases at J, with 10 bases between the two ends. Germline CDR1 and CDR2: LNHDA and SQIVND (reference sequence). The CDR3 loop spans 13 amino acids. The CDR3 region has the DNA TGTGCCAGTAAGGCACGGAGCTCCTACGAGCAGTACTTC. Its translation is CASKARSSYEQYF.

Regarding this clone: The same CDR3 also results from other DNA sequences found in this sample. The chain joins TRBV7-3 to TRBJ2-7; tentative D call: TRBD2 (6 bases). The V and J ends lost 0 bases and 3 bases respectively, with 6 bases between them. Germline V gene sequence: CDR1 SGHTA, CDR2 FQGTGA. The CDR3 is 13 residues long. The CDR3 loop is CASSLTGGYEQYF. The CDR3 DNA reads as TGTGCCAGCAGCTTAACCGGGGGCTACGAGCAGTACTTC.

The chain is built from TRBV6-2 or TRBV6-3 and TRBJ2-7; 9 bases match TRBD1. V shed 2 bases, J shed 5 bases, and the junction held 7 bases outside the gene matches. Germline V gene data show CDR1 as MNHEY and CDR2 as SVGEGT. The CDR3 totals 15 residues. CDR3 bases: TGTGCCAGCAGTTACGCCGGGACAGGGAAAGACGAGCAGTACTTC. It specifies CASSYAGTGKDEQYF.

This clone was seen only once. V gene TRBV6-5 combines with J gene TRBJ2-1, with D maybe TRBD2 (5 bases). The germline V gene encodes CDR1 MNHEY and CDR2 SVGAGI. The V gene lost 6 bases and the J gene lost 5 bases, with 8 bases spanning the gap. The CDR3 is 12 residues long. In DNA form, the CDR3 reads TGTGCCAGCAGCCACGGGAACAATGAGCAGTTCTTC. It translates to CASSHGNNEQFF.

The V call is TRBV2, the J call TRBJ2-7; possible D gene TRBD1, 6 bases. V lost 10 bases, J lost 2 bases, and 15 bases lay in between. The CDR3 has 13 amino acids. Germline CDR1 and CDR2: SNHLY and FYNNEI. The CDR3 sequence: CATSGDRTYEQYF. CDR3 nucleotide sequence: TGTGCCACCAGCGGTGACAGGACCTACGAGCAGTACTTC. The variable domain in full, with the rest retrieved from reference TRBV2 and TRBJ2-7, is EPEVTQTPSHQVTQMGQEVILRCVPISNHLYFYWYRQILGQKVEFLVSFYNNEISEKSEIFDDQFSVERPDGSNFTLKIRSTKLEDSAMYFCATSGDRTYEQYFGPGTRLTVT.

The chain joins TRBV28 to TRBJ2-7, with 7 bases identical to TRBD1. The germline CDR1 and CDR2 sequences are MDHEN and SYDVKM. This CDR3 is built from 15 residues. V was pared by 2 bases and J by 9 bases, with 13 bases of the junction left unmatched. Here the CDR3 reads CASSLTGRGPGGQYF. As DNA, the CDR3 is TGTGCCAGCAGTTTAACAGGAAGGGGGCCTGGTGGGCAGTACTTC.

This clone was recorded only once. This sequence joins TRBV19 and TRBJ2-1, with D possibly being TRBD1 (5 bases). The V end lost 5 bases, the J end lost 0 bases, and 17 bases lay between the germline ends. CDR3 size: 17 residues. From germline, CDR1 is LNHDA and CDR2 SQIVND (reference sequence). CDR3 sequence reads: CASSPRAASTSYNEQFF. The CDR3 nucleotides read TGTGCCAGTAGTCCCAGGGCGGCCAGTACCTCCTACAATGAGCAGTTCTTC.

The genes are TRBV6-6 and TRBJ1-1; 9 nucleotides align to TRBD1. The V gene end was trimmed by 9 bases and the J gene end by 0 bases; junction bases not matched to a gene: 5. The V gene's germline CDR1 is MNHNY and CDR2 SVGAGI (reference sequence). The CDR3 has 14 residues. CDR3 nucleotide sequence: TGTGCCAGTGACAGGGGGAGCATGAACACTGAAGCTTTCTTT. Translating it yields CASDRGSMNTEAFF.

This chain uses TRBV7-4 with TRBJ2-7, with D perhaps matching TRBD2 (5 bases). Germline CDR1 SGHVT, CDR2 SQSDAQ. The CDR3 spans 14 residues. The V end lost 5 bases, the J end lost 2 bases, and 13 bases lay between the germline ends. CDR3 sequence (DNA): TGTGCCAGCAGCACGGACCGAGGGCCCTACGAGCAGTACTTC. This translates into CASSTDRGPYEQYF. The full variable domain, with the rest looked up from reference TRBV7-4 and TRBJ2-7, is GAGVSQSPRYKVAKRGRDVALRCDSISGHVTLYWYRQTLGQGSEVLTYSQSDAQRDKSGRPSGRFSAERPERSVSTLKIQRTEQGDSAVYLCASSTDRGPYEQYFGPGTRLTVT.

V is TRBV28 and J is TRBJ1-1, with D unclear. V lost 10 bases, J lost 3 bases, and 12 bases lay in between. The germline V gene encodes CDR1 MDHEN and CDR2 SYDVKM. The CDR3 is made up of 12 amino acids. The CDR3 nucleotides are TGTGCCACTTTTCGTTACTACACTGAAGCTTTCTTT. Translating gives CATFRYYTEAFF.

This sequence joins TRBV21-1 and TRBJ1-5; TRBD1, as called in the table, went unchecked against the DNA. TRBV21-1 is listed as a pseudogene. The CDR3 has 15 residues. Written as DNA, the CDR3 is TGTGCCAGCAGCAAACGCAGTCATAGCAATCAGCCCCAGCATTTT. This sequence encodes CASSKRSHSNQPQHF.

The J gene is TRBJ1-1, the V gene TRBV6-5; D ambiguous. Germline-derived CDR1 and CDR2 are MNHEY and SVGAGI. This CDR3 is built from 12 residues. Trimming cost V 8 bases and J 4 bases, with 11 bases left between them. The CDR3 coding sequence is TGTGCCAGCCGGAGGGCGAGCACTGAAGCTTTCTTT. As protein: CASRRASTEAFF.

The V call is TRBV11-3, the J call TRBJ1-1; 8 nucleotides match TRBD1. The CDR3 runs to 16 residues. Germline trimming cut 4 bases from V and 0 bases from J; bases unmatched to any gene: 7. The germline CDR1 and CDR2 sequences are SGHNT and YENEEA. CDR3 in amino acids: CASSSRTGHMNTEAFF. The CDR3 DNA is TGTGCCAGCAGCTCCCGGACAGGGCACATGAACACTGAAGCTTTCTTT.

The CDR3 is CASGSDRVSYNEQFF. The CDR3 nucleotides are TGTGCCAGTGGGTCGGACAGGGTTTCCTACAATGAGCAGTTCTTC. The rearrangement uses TRBV19 and TRBJ2-1, with 8 bases aligning to TRBD1. The length of the CDR3 is 15 residues. The germline V gene has CDR1 LNHDA and CDR2 SQIVND (reference sequence). J gave up 1 base and V 8 bases, and 7 bases lay outside the gene matches. The complete variable domain, with remaining parts taken from reference TRBV19 and TRBJ2-1, reads DGGITQSPKYLFRKEGQNVTLSCEQNLNHDAMYWYRQDPGQGLRLIYYSQIVNDFQKGDIAEGYSVSREKKESFPLTVTSAQKNPTAFYLCASGSDRVSYNEQFFGPGTRLTVL.

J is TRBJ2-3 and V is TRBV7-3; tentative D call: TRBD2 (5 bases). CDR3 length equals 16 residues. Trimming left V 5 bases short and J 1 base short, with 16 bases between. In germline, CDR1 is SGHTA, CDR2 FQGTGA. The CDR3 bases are TGTGCCAGCAGCAGGGCCTTCGGGGTCCGCACAGATACGCAGTATTTT. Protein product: CASSRAFGVRTDTQYF.

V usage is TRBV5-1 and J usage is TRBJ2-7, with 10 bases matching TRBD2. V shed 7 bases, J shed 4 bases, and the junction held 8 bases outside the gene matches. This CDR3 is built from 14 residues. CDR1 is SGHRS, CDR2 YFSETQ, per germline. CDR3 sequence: CASRPPSGSYEQYF. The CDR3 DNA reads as TGCGCCAGCCGACCCCCTAGCGGGAGTTACGAGCAGTACTTC. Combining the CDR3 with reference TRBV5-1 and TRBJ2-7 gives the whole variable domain KAGVTQTPRYLIKTRGQQVTLSCSPISGHRSVSWYQQTPGQGLQFLFEYFSETQRNKGNFPGRFSGRQFSNSRSEMNVSTLELGDSALYLCASRPPSGSYEQYFGPGTRLTVT.

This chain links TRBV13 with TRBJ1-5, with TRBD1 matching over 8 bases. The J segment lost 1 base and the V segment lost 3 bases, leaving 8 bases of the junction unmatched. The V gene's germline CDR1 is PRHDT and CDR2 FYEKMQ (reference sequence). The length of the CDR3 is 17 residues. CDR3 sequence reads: CASSLDQGALSNQPQHF. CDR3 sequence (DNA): TGTGCCAGCAGCTTGGACCAGGGGGCACTGAGCAATCAGCCCCAGCATTTT.

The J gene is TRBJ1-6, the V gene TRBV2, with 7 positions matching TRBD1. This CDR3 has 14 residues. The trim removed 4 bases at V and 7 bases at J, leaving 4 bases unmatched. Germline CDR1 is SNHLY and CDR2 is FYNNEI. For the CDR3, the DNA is TGTGCCAGCAGTGCTCGGGACAGCAATTCACCCCTCCACTTT. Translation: CASSARDSNSPLHF. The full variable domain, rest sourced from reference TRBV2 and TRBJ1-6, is EPEVTQTPSHQVTQMGQEVILRCVPISNHLYFYWYRQILGQKVEFLVSFYNNEISEKSEIFDDQFSVERPDGSNFTLKIRSTKLEDSAMYFCASSARDSNSPLHFGNGTRLTVT.

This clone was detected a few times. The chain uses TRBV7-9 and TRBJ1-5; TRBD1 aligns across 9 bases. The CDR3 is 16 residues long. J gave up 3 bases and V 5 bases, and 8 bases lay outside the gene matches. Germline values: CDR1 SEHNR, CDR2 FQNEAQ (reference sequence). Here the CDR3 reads CASSHRGQGVNQPQHF. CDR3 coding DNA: TGTGCCAGCAGCCACAGGGGACAGGGAGTCAATCAGCCCCAGCATTTT.

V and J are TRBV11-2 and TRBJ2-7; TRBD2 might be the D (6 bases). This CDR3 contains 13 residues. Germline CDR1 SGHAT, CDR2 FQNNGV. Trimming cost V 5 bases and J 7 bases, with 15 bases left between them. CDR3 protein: CASSPIIGGEQYF. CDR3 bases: TGTGCCAGCAGCCCCATTATCGGGGGTGAGCAGTACTTC.

The CDR3 nucleotides are TGTGCCAGCAGCCAAGATTGGAGACTAGCGGGGGTCACAGATACGCAGTATTTT. It encodes CASSQDWRLAGVTDTQYF. The chain links TRBV14 to TRBJ2-3; TRBD2 matches 12 bases. This CDR3 spans 18 amino acids. V gave up 0 bases and J gave up 2 bases; unmatched junction bases: 6. Germline V gene data show CDR1 as SGHDN and CDR2 as FVKESK.

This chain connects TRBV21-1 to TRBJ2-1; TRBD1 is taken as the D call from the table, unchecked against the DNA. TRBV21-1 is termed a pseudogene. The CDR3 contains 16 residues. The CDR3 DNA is TGTGCCAGCAGCAAATGGACAGCTAGCTCCTACAATGAGCAGTTCTTC. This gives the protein CASSKWTASSYNEQFF.

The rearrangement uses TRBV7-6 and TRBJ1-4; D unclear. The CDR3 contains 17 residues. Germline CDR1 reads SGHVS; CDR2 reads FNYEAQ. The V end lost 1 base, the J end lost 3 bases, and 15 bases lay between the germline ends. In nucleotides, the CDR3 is TGTGCCAGCAGCTTAGGGTCGATGGGAGCGGCTAATGAAAAACTGTTTTTT. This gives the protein CASSLGSMGAANEKLFF.

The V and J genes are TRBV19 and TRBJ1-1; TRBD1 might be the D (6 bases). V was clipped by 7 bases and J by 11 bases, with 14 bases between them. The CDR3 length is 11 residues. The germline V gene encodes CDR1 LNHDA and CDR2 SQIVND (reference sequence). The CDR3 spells CASIGGVGAFF. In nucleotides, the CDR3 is TGTGCCAGTATAGGGGGGGTAGGGGCTTTCTTT.

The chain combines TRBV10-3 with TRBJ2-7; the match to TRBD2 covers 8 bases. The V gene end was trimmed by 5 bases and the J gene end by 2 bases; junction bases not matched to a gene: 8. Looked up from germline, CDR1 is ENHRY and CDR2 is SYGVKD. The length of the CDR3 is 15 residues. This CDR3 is CAISPGLAGTYEQYF. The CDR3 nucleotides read TGTGCCATCAGTCCCGGACTAGCTGGCACCTACGAGCAGTACTTC.

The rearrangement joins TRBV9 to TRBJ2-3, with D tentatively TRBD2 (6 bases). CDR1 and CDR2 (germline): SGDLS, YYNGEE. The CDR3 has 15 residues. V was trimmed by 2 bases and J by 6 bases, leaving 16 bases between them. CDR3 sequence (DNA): TGTGCCAGCAGCGTTTTGGAGGGCATCGGGGATACGCAGTATTTT. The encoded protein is CASSVLEGIGDTQYF.

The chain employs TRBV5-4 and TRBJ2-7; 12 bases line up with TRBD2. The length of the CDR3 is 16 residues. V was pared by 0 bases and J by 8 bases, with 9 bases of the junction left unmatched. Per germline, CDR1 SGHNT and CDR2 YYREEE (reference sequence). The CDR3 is CASSLAPSGRGSQQYF. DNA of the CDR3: TGTGCCAGCAGCTTGGCCCCTAGCGGGAGGGGTTCGCAGCAGTACTTC.

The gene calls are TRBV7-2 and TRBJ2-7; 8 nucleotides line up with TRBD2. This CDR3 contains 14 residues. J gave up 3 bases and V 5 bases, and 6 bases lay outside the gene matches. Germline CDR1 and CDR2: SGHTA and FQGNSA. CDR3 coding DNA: TGTGCCAGCAGCCAGGGGACTAGGGACTACGAGCAGTACTTC. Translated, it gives CASSQGTRDYEQYF.